Here is one T cell receptor beta chain with its context. The V gene lost 5 bases and the J gene lost 8 bases, with 10 bases spanning the gap. The germline CDR1 and CDR2 sequences are MNHNS and SASEGT. The CDR3 extends over 12 amino acids. Assay: immunoSEQ multiplex PCR; the TCRdb copy retains only in-frame clones and omits some. The sample contains about 83,000 clones, roughly nine tenths of which appear only once. The sample is drawn from a study of OX40 agonist ivuxolimab in advanced cancers. The V and J genes are TRBV6-1 and TRBJ1-5; a weak D match, TRBD1 (5 bases). The sequencing here drew on CD4+ or CD8+ T cells sorted from blood, taken in a trial of the OX40 agonist ivuxolimab. The TCR was taken from an adult with an advanced solid tumor such as melanoma, head and neck, liver or kidney cancer. CDR3 in amino acids: CASSSGLEPQHF. CDR3 nucleotide sequence: TGTGCCAGCAGTTCAGGGCTGGAGCCCCAGCATTTT.